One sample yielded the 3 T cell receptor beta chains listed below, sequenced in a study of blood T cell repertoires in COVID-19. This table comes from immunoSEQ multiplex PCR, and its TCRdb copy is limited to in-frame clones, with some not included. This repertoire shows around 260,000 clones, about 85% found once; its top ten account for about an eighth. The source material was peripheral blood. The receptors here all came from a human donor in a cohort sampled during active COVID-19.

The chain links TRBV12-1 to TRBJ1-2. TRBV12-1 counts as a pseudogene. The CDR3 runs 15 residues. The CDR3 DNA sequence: TGTGCCAGCAGCCCACCCTGGCGGGGGCTTAAGGGCTACACCTTC. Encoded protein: CASSPPWRGLKGYTF.

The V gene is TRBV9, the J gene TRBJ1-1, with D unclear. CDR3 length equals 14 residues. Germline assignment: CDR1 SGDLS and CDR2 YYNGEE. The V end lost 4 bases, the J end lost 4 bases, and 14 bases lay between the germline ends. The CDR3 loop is CASSPSVAGTEAFF. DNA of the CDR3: TGTGCCAGCAGCCCCTCGGTGGCGGGCACTGAAGCTTTCTTT.

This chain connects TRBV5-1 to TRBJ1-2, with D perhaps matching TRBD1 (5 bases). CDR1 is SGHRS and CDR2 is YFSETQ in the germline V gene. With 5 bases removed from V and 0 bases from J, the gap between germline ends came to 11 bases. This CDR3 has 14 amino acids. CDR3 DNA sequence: TGCGCCAGCAGGGTGACAGTCTCTAACTATGGCTACACCTTC. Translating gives CASRVTVSNYGYTF.